A selection of T cell receptor beta chains follows, all from one sample in a study of blood T cells in healthy people across ages. Each CDR3 protein gets one entry after TCRdb re-called the 5' RACE reads with MiXCR. The profile shows just under 550,000 distinct CDR3 sequences, less than 25% of them singletons. These same records also appear under a second study, on T cells of mothers and their children.

Sample: blood. The source is a boy aged 10-17 years in good health. Both conserved end residues are part of each CDR3. Fields, in order: V gene, D gene, J gene, clone size, CDR3 protein, CDR3 DNA. A D gene is named only where the DNA matches it firmly. Expanded clones get a size class; other rows say once, few or many, or leave the size out.

>TRBV14|TRBD1|TRBJ2-7|few
CASSQGSGGYEQYF
TGTGCCAGCAGCCAAGGCTCAGGGGGCTACGAGCAGTACTTC
>TRBV20-1|.|TRBJ2-1|once
CSARHGGASYNEQFF
TGCAGTGCTAGACATGGCGGTGCCTCCTACAATGAGCAGTTCTTC
>TRBV24-1|TRBD1|TRBJ2-1|.
CATSDDNPGQGWNEQFF
TGTGCCACCAGTGATGATAATCCGGGACAGGGGTGGAATGAGCAGTTCTTC
>TRBV19|.|TRBJ2-1|few
CASSIGRGYNEQFF
TGTGCCAGTAGTATAGGACGAGGTTACAATGAGCAGTTCTTC
>TRBV5-1|TRBD1|TRBJ2-7|few
CASSRGTGLYYEQYF
TGCGCCAGCAGCCGGGGGACAGGCCTATACTACGAGCAGTACTTC
>TRBV30|.|TRBJ2-5|.
CAWSAGQGTQETQYF
TGTGCCTGGAGTGCTGGGCAGGGTACTCAAGAGACCCAGTACTTC
>TRBV20-1|.|TRBJ2-7|few
CSTRQTYEQYF
TGCAGTACCCGTCAAACCTACGAGCAGTACTTC
>TRBV28|.|TRBJ2-3|.
CASSRPGGRPILGTDTQYF
TGTGCCAGCAGCCGCCCTGGGGGGCGCCCAATTCTGGGCACAGATACGCAGTATTTT
>TRBV7-9|.|TRBJ2-7|.
CASSLVLATSYEQYF
TGTGCCAGCAGCTTGGTCCTAGCGACGTCCTACGAGCAGTACTTC
>TRBV28|.|TRBJ2-1|.
CASSPRIGQFF
TGTGCCAGCAGTCCCAGGATTGGGCAGTTCTTC
>TRBV29-1|TRBD2|TRBJ2-7|few
CSVVVSGSSGEQYF
TGCAGCGTTGTGGTTAGCGGGAGCTCGGGCGAGCAGTACTTC
>TRBV18|TRBD1|TRBJ2-2|few
CASSPIDRDTGELFF
TGTGCCAGCTCACCAATAGACAGGGACACCGGGGAGCTGTTTTTT
>TRBV24-1|.|TRBJ1-5|.
CATSQDSGNQPQHF
TGTGCCACCAGTCAAGACAGCGGCAATCAGCCCCAGCATTTT
>TRBV20-1|TRBD2|TRBJ2-5|.
CSARRTSGPQETQYF
TGCAGTGCTAGAAGGACTAGCGGACCACAAGAGACCCAGTACTTC
>TRBV30|.|TRBJ1-6|few
CAWSSDRPYNSPLHF
TGTGCCTGGAGTTCAGACAGACCCTATAATTCACCCCTCCACTTT